The 12 T cell receptor beta chains reported below all come from one sample, sequenced in a study of blood T cell repertoires in COVID-19. Clones were sequenced by immunoSEQ multiplex PCR, and TCRdb holds only the in-frame ones, with some missing. This table has more than 250,000 clones, approximately 85% appearing once. The sequenced sample consisted of PBMCs or T cells enriched from blood (not recorded which). The source is a man aged 30 to 39 who had recovered from COVID-19.

The chain recombines TRBV11-3 with TRBJ2-1; the D is unclear. The ends were cut back, 5 bases at V and 1 base at J, with 9 bases in the middle. The CDR3 sequence is 14 residues long. The germline gives CDR1 SGHNT, CDR2 YENEEA. The CDR3, as DNA: TGTGCCAGCAGCCCTCGGGTTTCCTACAATGAGCAGTTCTTC. Protein: CASSPRVSYNEQFF.

The genes are TRBV6-1 and TRBJ1-5; no clear D. V was clipped by 2 bases and J by 6 bases, with 17 bases between them. CDR3 length equals 16 residues. Germline V gene data show CDR1 as MNHNS and CDR2 as SASEGT. The CDR3 nucleotides are TGTGCCAGCAGTGAACGCAACCACCCCGAGGGTCAGCCCCAGCATTTT. It is translated as CASSERNHPEGQPQHF.

The chain recombines TRBV28 with TRBJ2-6; no clear D gene. Germline assignment: CDR1 MDHEN and CDR2 SYDVKM. The length of the CDR3 is 13 residues. V lost 11 bases and J 0 bases, leaving 8 bases between the germline ends. The CDR3 nucleotides read TGTGCCTCCTCCCTCTCTGGGGCCAACGTCCTGACTTTC. Protein sequence: CASSLSGANVLTF.

The CDR3 sequence: CASSIGAGRNEQFF. The CDR3 region has the DNA TGTGCCAGCAGTATTGGGGCAGGGAGGAATGAGCAGTTCTTC. The chain couples TRBV2 to TRBJ2-1; weak D call: TRBD2 (6 bases). CDR1 is SNHLY and CDR2 is FYNNEI in the germline V gene. The CDR3 consists of 14 residues. The V end was cut by 5 bases, the J end by 7 bases, with 15 bases between.

The V call is TRBV10-1, the J call TRBJ2-3, with TRBD2 as a possible D gene (5 bases). The CDR3 loop spans 15 amino acids. Trimming stripped 0 bases from V and 4 bases from J, with 11 bases between. The germline V gene encodes CDR1 WNHNN and CDR2 SYGVQD (reference sequence). The DNA of the CDR3 is TGCGCCAGCAGTGAGTCGAGCCTAGCTGCAGATACGCAGTATTTT. Amino acids: CASSESSLAADTQYF.

The chain carries TRBV7-9 and TRBJ1-2, with D possibly TRBD1 on 5 matching bases. Trimming took 5 bases from V and 3 from J, leaving 16 bases between them. The CDR3 loop spans 15 amino acids. Germline-derived CDR1 and CDR2 are SEHNR and FQNEAQ (reference sequence). Here the CDR3 reads CASSPPGRVDYGYTF. CDR3 bases: TGTGCCAGCAGCCCACCGGGCAGGGTAGACTATGGCTACACCTTC.

V and J are TRBV12-5 and TRBJ2-1; TRBD1 might be the D (6 bases). The CDR3 is 14 amino acids. Germline CDR1 LGHNT, CDR2 FRNRAP. V gave up 4 bases and J gave up 9 bases, with 16 bases separating them. The CDR3 sequence: CASGSGRGRSEQFF. In DNA, the CDR3 is TGTGCTAGTGGTTCTGGCAGGGGACGAAGTGAGCAGTTCTTC.

This clone showed up just once. The chain combines TRBV7-8 with TRBJ1-1, with no clear D. This CDR3 contains 16 residues. V was pared by 1 base and J by 5 bases, with 17 bases between. Germline lookup yields CDR1 SGHVS and CDR2 FQNEAQ. This CDR3 is CASSLEVRGRWTEAFF. CDR3 nucleotide sequence: TGTGCCAGCAGCTTAGAGGTGCGGGGAAGGTGGACTGAAGCTTTCTTT.

The J gene is TRBJ1-5, the V gene TRBV30; 7 bases align to TRBD1. Germline V gives CDR1 GTSNPN, CDR2 SVGIG (reference sequence). J was trimmed by 2 bases and V by 0 bases; bases with no gene match: 4. The CDR3 is made up of 15 amino acids. The CDR3: CAWSVFGTGNQPQHF. In DNA form, the CDR3 reads TGTGCCTGGAGTGTCTTTGGGACAGGCAATCAGCCCCAGCATTTT.

The V gene is TRBV14, the J gene TRBJ1-1; D uncertain. Germline-derived CDR1 and CDR2 are SGHDN and FVKESK. Trimming stripped 5 bases from V and 1 base from J, with 8 bases between. The CDR3 has 13 residues. CDR3 sequence: CASSLQSNTEAFF. In nucleotides, the CDR3 is TGTGCCAGCAGCTTACAATCGAACACTGAAGCTTTCTTT.

Regarding this clone: This same CDR3 is encoded by further DNA sequences in the sample. The chain uses TRBV5-1 and TRBJ2-2, with TRBD1 identical over 8 bases. Germline CDR1 SGHRS, CDR2 YFSETQ. The CDR3 runs 14 residues. V lost 4 bases to trimming and J lost 1 base; unmatched junction nucleotides: 0. The CDR3 loop is CASSGQGNTGELFF. The CDR3 DNA reads TGCGCCAGCAGCGGACAGGGGAACACCGGGGAGCTGTTTTTT.

The chain uses TRBV19 and TRBJ2-7; D is uncertain. CDR1 and CDR2 (germline): LNHDA, SQIVND (reference sequence). V was cut by 3 bases and J by 5 bases, with 11 bases left in between. CDR3 length: 13 amino acids. In DNA form, the CDR3 reads TGTGCCAGTAGTATCGACATGGTCCACGAGCAGTACTTC. Amino acid sequence: CASSIDMVHEQYF. The full variable domain, completed using reference TRBV19 and TRBJ2-7, is DGGITQSPKYLFRKEGQNVTLSCEQNLNHDAMYWYRQDPGQGLRLIYYSQIVNDFQKGDIAEGYSVSREKKESFPLTVTSAQKNPTAFYLCASSIDMVHEQYFGPGTRLTVT.